Listed below are T cell receptor beta chains from one sample, sequenced in a study of blood T cell repertoires in COVID-19. Data came from immunoSEQ multiplex PCR; TCRdb stores just in-frame clones and leaves some out. The sample has 110,000 to 150,000 clones, 70% to 85% seen once. Sequences were obtained from PBMCs or T cells enriched from blood (not recorded which). Receptors were obtained from a woman aged 18-29 years who had been exposed to COVID-19. The CDR3 runs from the conserved cysteine through the conserved F or W. A D gene is named only where the DNA matches it firmly. Size is stated for part of the rows, as once, few or many counts, or as a class when the clone is expanded.

TRBV29-1	TRBJ2-4	NA	NA	TGCAGCGTTGAAGATCTTGCAGGGGCGGGCATTCAGTACTTC	CSVEDLAGAGIQYF
TRBV28	TRBJ2-3	NA	NA	TGTGCCAGCAGTTTTGGTGCGGGCTCTAGCACAGATACGCAGTATTTT	CASSFGAGSSTDTQYF
TRBV28	TRBJ1-6	few	NA	TGTGCCAGCAGTTTGGGAGGGGACCATAATTCACCCCTCCACTTT	CASSLGGDHNSPLHF
TRBV18	TRBJ2-5	NA	NA	TGTGCCAGCTCAGCTTCACCGGGATTAGAGACCCAGTACTTC	CASSASPGLETQYF
TRBV11-2	TRBJ2-1	NA	NA	TGTGCCAGCAGCTTAGATCTGGAGTATGAGCAGTTCTTC	CASSLDLEYEQFF
TRBV2	TRBJ2-7	NA	NA	TGTGCCAGCCTGAGATCGAGGGAGGCTCCCTACGAGCAGTACTTC	CASLRSREAPYEQYF
TRBV6-5	TRBJ1-1	NA	NA	TGTGCCAGCTCTTGGCAGGGTCAAATGGGTACTGAAGCTTTCTTT	CASSWQGQMGTEAFF
TRBV7-2	TRBJ1-2	NA	TRBD1	TGTGCCAGCAGCTTAATACAGGGGGTCTATGGCTACACCTTC	CASSLIQGVYGYTF
TRBV2	TRBJ2-1	NA	TRBD1	TGTGCCAGCAGTAAGGGACAGAACTACAATGAGCAGTTCTTC	CASSKGQNYNEQFF
TRBV6-2/TRBV6-3	TRBJ2-7	NA	TRBD2	TGTGCCAGCAGTCAAGGACTAGCGGGAATCTACGAGCAGTACTTC	CASSQGLAGIYEQYF
TRBV5-1	TRBJ2-5	many	TRBD1	TGCGCCAGCAGCAACTTTGAAGGGACAGGGGTTCAGACCCAGTACTTC	CASSNFEGTGVQTQYF
TRBV3-1/TRBV3-2	TRBJ2-3	NA	TRBD2	TGTGCCAGCAGCCAAGTCGCCGGGACTAACCAGTATTTT	CASSQVAGTNQYF
TRBV5-1	TRBJ2-1	NA	TRBD2	TGCGCCAGCAGCTTGGTACTAGCGGGATCCTACAATGAGCAGTTCTTC	CASSLVLAGSYNEQFF
TRBV18	TRBJ1-1	NA	TRBD1	TGTGCCAGCTCACCAACACCGACAGGGGGGAGCACTGAAGCTTTCTTT	CASSPTPTGGSTEAFF
TRBV7-9	TRBJ2-7	NA	TRBD1	TGTGCCAGCAGCTCAGGACAGGGGACCTACGAGCAGTACTTC	CASSSGQGTYEQYF
TRBV12-3/TRBV12-4	TRBJ2-7	NA	NA	TGTGCCAGCAGTTTGAACAGGGTCTACGAGCAGTACTTC	CASSLNRVYEQYF
TRBV2	TRBJ2-1	NA	NA	TGTGCCAGCAGTAACAGGGGTGCGGGAAACAATGAGCAGTTCTTC	CASSNRGAGNNEQFF
TRBV10-3	TRBJ1-3	NA	NA	TGTGCCATCGAAGGGGAGGGTTCGTCTGGAAACACCATATATTTT	CAIEGEGSSGNTIYF
TRBV29-1	TRBJ2-5	once	TRBD2	TGCAGCGTCCTACTTCTACTAGCGGGGAACCAAGAGACCCAGTACTTC	CSVLLLLAGNQETQYF
TRBV5-4	TRBJ2-1	NA	TRBD1	TGTGCCAGCAGCTCGCGGACAGGGATCAATGAGCAGTTCTTC	CASSSRTGINEQFF
TRBV5-8	TRBJ1-1	NA	TRBD1	TGTGCCAGCAGCTTGGATAGCAGGGGGTTCACTGAAGCTTTCTTT	CASSLDSRGFTEAFF
TRBV7-3	TRBJ2-3	NA	NA	TGTGCCAGCAGCTTAGTACAGGGAGCAGATACGCAGTATTTT	CASSLVQGADTQYF